The 30 T cell receptor beta chains listed next were all sequenced from one sample in a study of cytomegalovirus exposure and HLA in healthy donors. Assay used: immunoSEQ multiplex PCR; TCRdb lists only in-frame clones, some missing. The sample has some 140,000 clones; around 88% are singletons. The sequenced sample was PBMCs. Source of these receptors: a man aged 18 to 29 in good health and CMV-seropositive.

The chain employs TRBV5-1 and TRBJ2-7; 10 bases align to TRBD1. There are 14 residues in the CDR3. Germline CDR1 and CDR2: SGHRS and YFSETQ. Unmatched junction bases numbered 6, after V lost 0 bases and J lost 9 bases. CDR3 protein: CASSLGQGAGGQYF. The CDR3 DNA is TGCGCCAGCAGCTTGGGACAGGGGGCAGGGGGGCAGTACTTC. The full variable domain, its missing parts supplied by reference TRBV5-1 and TRBJ2-7, is KAGVTQTPRYLIKTRGQQVTLSCSPISGHRSVSWYQQTPGQGLQFLFEYFSETQRNKGNFPGRFSGRQFSNSRSEMNVSTLELGDSALYLCASSLGQGAGGQYFGPGTRLTVT.

V and J are TRBV11-1 and TRBJ1-1, with 7 bases lining up with TRBD1. Germline values: CDR1 SGHAT, CDR2 FQDESV (reference sequence). This CDR3 is built from 15 residues. Trimming removed 3 bases from V and 11 bases from J; junction bases left unmatched: 15. The CDR3 DNA sequence: TGTGCCAGCAGCTTCCCCCAATCACAGGGGCCCCGGGCTTTCTTT. Translated: CASSFPQSQGPRAFF.

V and J are TRBV9 and TRBJ2-1, with D possibly being TRBD2 (7 bases). The CDR3 loop spans 15 amino acids. In germline, CDR1 is SGDLS, CDR2 YYNGEE. V gave up 0 bases and J gave up 4 bases, with 11 bases separating them. In DNA, the CDR3 is TGTGCCAGCAGCGTAGAGAGGGGGGGATACAATGAGCAGTTCTTC. Amino acids: CASSVERGGYNEQFF.

The chain recombines TRBV11-2 with TRBJ2-1, with D unresolved. The V and J ends lost 1 base and 0 bases respectively, with 10 bases between them. This CDR3 contains 16 residues. Germline CDR1 is SGHAT and CDR2 is FQNNGV. The CDR3 region has the DNA TGTGCCAGCAGCTTAGTGAAGATTAGCTCCTACAATGAGCAGTTCTTC. Translated: CASSLVKISSYNEQFF.

The rearrangement links TRBV30 to TRBJ1-5, with TRBD1 matching over 9 bases. The CDR3 is 16 amino acids. The J segment lost 6 bases and the V segment lost 1 base, leaving 10 bases of the junction unmatched. CDR1 and CDR2 (germline): GTSNPN, SVGIG (reference sequence). The CDR3: CAWSAGTGMIRQPQHF. The CDR3 DNA reads as TGTGCCTGGAGTGCTGGGACAGGGATGATCCGTCAGCCCCAGCATTTT.

This clone was observed once. The gene calls are TRBV5-6 and TRBJ2-7, with D possibly matching TRBD2 (6 bases). The CDR3 spans 15 residues. V shed 4 bases and J shed 3 bases, with 17 bases lying between them. Germline assignment: CDR1 SGHDT and CDR2 YYEEEE. CDR3 sequence: CASSQVGGGHYEQYF. As DNA, the CDR3 is TGTGCCAGCAGCCAGGTGGGGGGAGGCCACTACGAGCAGTACTTC.

The chain recombines TRBV4-1 with TRBJ1-3; 10 bases line up with TRBD1. Germline V lookup: CDR1 MGHRA, CDR2 YSYEKL. The CDR3 sequence is 21 residues long. V shed 3 bases and J 1 base; nucleotides not matched to a gene: 18. The CDR3 coding sequence is TGCGCCAGCAGCCACCTGCCACGGGACAGGGGACAATACTTTTCTGGAAACACCATATATTTT. Translating gives CASSHLPRDRGQYFSGNTIYF.

This chain links TRBV5-4 with TRBJ2-3; perhaps TRBD2 as D (5 bases). From germline, CDR1 is SGHNT and CDR2 YYREEE (reference sequence). This CDR3 spans 16 amino acids. V shed 3 bases and J shed 0 bases, with 14 bases lying between them. The CDR3 DNA reads TGTGCCAGCAGCTCAGGACTGACGAGGAGCACAGATACGCAGTATTTT. Residues: CASSSGLTRSTDTQYF.

This clone appeared a single time. The rearrangement uses TRBV7-2 and TRBJ1-1; 7 nucleotides match TRBD1. With V trimmed by 4 bases and J by 8 bases, 13 bases remained unmatched. Germline values: CDR1 SGHTA, CDR2 FQGNSA. The CDR3 runs to 15 residues. CDR3 region: CASSSTWTGREEAFF. The CDR3 region has the DNA TGTGCCAGCAGCTCGACCTGGACAGGAAGGGAGGAAGCTTTCTTT.

The chain joins TRBV9 to TRBJ2-1; perhaps TRBD1 as D (7 bases). Germline CDR1 SGDLS, CDR2 YYNGEE. V dropped 6 bases and J dropped 6 bases, with 19 bases sitting between them. The CDR3 extends over 15 amino acids. The CDR3 here is CASTSGDRGSNEQFF. In DNA, the CDR3 is TGTGCCAGCACCTCGGGGGACAGAGGCTCCAATGAGCAGTTCTTC.

The chain recombines TRBV11-2 with TRBJ2-2; 10 bases line up with TRBD1. The CDR3 is 15 amino acids. Germline V CDR1 and CDR2: SGHAT, FQNNGV. V was clipped by 1 base and J by 6 bases; unmatched bases: 2. The CDR3: CASSLGTGGAGELFF. CDR3 in DNA: TGTGCCAGCAGCTTAGGGACAGGGGGAGCCGGGGAGCTGTTTTTT.

V usage is TRBV6-5 and J usage is TRBJ1-5; no firm D call. Germline values: CDR1 MNHEY, CDR2 SVGAGI. V lost 5 bases, J lost 7 bases, and 15 bases lay in between. This CDR3 contains 14 residues. CDR3 DNA sequence: TGTGCCAGCAGTCCCGCCGCGATGCGCCAGCCCCAGCATTTT. Protein product: CASSPAAMRQPQHF.

The V call is TRBV29-1, the J call TRBJ1-2; the D gene is possibly TRBD1 (5 bases). Trimming removed 6 bases at V and 4 bases at J, with 15 bases between. Germline-derived CDR1 and CDR2 are SQVTM and ANQGSEA. This CDR3 spans 13 amino acids. The CDR3 protein is CSVVSTETYGYTF. The CDR3 nucleotides read TGCAGCGTCGTCTCGACAGAGACCTATGGCTACACCTTC.

J is TRBJ2-7 and V is TRBV2, with D perhaps matching TRBD1 (6 bases). The germline V gene has CDR1 SNHLY and CDR2 FYNNEI. The CDR3 has 13 residues. V lost 4 bases and J 7 bases, leaving 14 bases between the germline ends. In DNA form, the CDR3 reads TGTGCCAGCAGTGGGCAGGGGCTTGAGGAGCAGTACTTC. It yields the protein CASSGQGLEEQYF.

The sample holds a few counts of this clone. The chain recombines TRBV21-1 with TRBJ1-5; the table names TRBD1, a call not compared with the DNA. TRBV21-1 constitutes a pseudogene. CDR3 length: 14 amino acids. In DNA, the CDR3 is TGTGCCAGCACCCGACAGGATAGCAATCAGCCCCAGCATTTT. Translated, it gives CASTRQDSNQPQHF.

The chain couples TRBV11-2 to TRBJ2-1; 10 bases fit TRBD1. After removal of 2 bases from V and 4 bases from J, the junction contained 5 bases not matched to a gene. This CDR3 is 16 amino acids long. Germline CDR1 is SGHAT and CDR2 is FQNNGV. DNA for the CDR3: TGTGCCAGCAGCTTAAGTGTGGGACAGGGGTACAATGAGCAGTTCTTC. Residues: CASSLSVGQGYNEQFF.

The rearrangement joins TRBV5-6 to TRBJ2-5, with a tentative D call TRBD2 (6 bases). The V and J ends lost 3 bases and 1 base respectively, with 7 bases between them. Germline V CDR1 and CDR2: SGHDT, YYEEEE. The CDR3 has 13 amino acids. The CDR3 sequence: CASSSTSQETQYF. DNA of the CDR3: TGTGCCAGCAGCTCGACTAGCCAAGAGACCCAGTACTTC.

The rearrangement uses TRBV4-1 and TRBJ2-7; 7 positions match TRBD1. The CDR3 contains 15 residues. Germline V CDR1 and CDR2: MGHRA, YSYEKL. With V trimmed by 0 bases and J by 2 bases, 4 bases remained unmatched. CDR3 sequence: CASSQDHRGAYEQYF. The CDR3 DNA reads TGCGCCAGCAGCCAAGATCACAGGGGCGCCTACGAGCAGTACTTC.

The rearrangement uses TRBV5-1 and TRBJ1-1; 7 positions agree with TRBD1. The trim removed 5 bases at V and 5 bases at J, leaving 9 bases unmatched. Germline CDR1 and CDR2: SGHRS and YFSETQ. This CDR3 comprises 14 residues. CDR3: CASSHFRGATEAFF. DNA for the CDR3: TGCGCCAGCAGTCATTTCAGGGGGGCGACTGAAGCTTTCTTT.

DNA of the CDR3: TGTGCCAGCAGCGTCAGGGGGCGCGAGGATGAAAAACTGTTTTTT. Amino acids: CASSVRGREDEKLFF. The chain has TRBV11-2 and TRBJ1-4; 8 nucleotides line up with TRBD1. The germline V gene has CDR1 SGHAT and CDR2 FQNNGV. The CDR3 is 15 residues long. Losses at the gene ends were 5 bases for V and 6 bases for J; bases not matched to a gene: 8.

The V and J genes are TRBV7-2 and TRBJ2-2, with D possibly being TRBD1 (5 bases). Trimming cost V 5 bases and J 3 bases, with 13 bases left between them. The germline gives CDR1 SGHTA, CDR2 FQGNSA. The CDR3 totals 15 residues. CDR3 nucleotide sequence: TGTGCCAGCAGCGGAAAGGGGCTTGACACCGGGGAGCTGTTTTTT. Translating it yields CASSGKGLDTGELFF.

V gene TRBV6-1 combines with J gene TRBJ1-2, with a possible D match to TRBD1 (5 bases). The germline CDR1 and CDR2 sequences are MNHNS and SASEGT. The V end was cut by 9 bases, the J end by 8 bases, with 22 bases between. The CDR3 length is 14 residues. The CDR3, as DNA: TGTGCCAGTCGAGCCGAAGGGGCCGATTTGGGCTACACCTTC. Encoded protein: CASRAEGADLGYTF.

This sequence joins TRBV11-3 and TRBJ2-2; perhaps TRBD2 as D (6 bases). Trimming removed 7 bases from V and 2 bases from J, with 17 bases in between. The CDR3 has 16 residues. CDR1 and CDR2 from the germline V gene are SGHNT and YENEEA. CDR3 residues: CASTTGGSGNTGELFF. In DNA, the CDR3 is TGTGCCAGCACCACCGGTGGTAGCGGAAACACCGGGGAGCTGTTTTTT.

This chain uses TRBV18 with TRBJ2-2; 11 nucleotides match TRBD2. The CDR3 sequence is 17 residues long. The junction had 4 bases not matched to a gene; V was cut back by 0 bases and J by 4 bases. Germline V lookup: CDR1 KGHSH, CDR2 LQKENI. The CDR3 spells CASSPPTSGNPTGELFF. In DNA, the CDR3 is TGTGCCAGCTCACCACCGACTAGCGGGAATCCCACCGGGGAGCTGTTTTTT.

The rearrangement links TRBV2 to TRBJ2-5; 12 bases are a match to TRBD2. Germline lookup yields CDR1 SNHLY and CDR2 FYNNEI. V gave up 2 bases and J gave up 6 bases; unmatched junction bases: 13. This CDR3 has 18 residues. The CDR3 sequence is CASSEFGLAGGGRQTQYF. Written as DNA, the CDR3 is TGTGCCAGCAGTGAATTTGGGCTAGCGGGAGGGGGGCGGCAGACCCAGTACTTC.

This clone was counted once. The J gene is TRBJ2-7, the V gene TRBV5-4, with 13 bases matching TRBD2. Trimming at V came to 4 bases and at J to 2 bases, leaving 3 bases not matched to a gene. Germline loops: CDR1 SGHNT, CDR2 YYREEE (reference sequence). The CDR3 has 15 amino acids. The CDR3 region has the DNA TGTGCCAGCAGCCCGGGACTAGCGGGGCCCTACGAGCAGTACTTC. Amino acids: CASSPGLAGPYEQYF.

The gene calls are TRBV6-5 and TRBJ2-5; TRBD2 might be the D (6 bases). CDR3 length: 15 residues. Germline V CDR1 and CDR2: MNHEY, SVGAGI. Trimming pared 8 bases from V and 2 bases from J, leaving 18 bases between. CDR3 in amino acids: CASALWFGTQETQYF. The CDR3 DNA follows: TGTGCCAGCGCCCTTTGGTTCGGGACTCAAGAGACCCAGTACTTC.

The rearrangement links TRBV5-1 to TRBJ1-1; TRBD1 matches 7 bases. With 1 base clipped from V and 6 bases from J, the junction kept 12 bases outside the gene matches. From germline, CDR1 is SGHRS and CDR2 YFSETQ. The CDR3 runs to 16 residues. The CDR3 is CASSLIRQGGKAEAFF. The CDR3 region has the DNA TGCGCCAGCAGCTTGATCCGACAGGGCGGGAAGGCTGAAGCTTTCTTT.

The genes are TRBV15 and TRBJ1-5; tentative D call: TRBD1 (6 bases). CDR3 length: 17 residues. Trimming took off 0 bases at V and 2 bases at J, with 14 bases between the two ends. The germline V gene has CDR1 LNHNV and CDR2 YYDKDF (reference sequence). CDR3 in amino acids: CATSREQGPLRNQPQHF. CDR3 nucleotide sequence: TGTGCCACCAGCAGAGAACAGGGCCCGCTACGCAATCAGCCCCAGCATTTT.

The rearrangement links TRBV9 to TRBJ1-1; 9 positions match TRBD1. Germline CDR1 and CDR2: SGDLS and YYNGEE. There are 14 residues in the CDR3. The ends lost 5 bases at V and 1 base at J; junction bases unmatched: 3. The CDR3 DNA sequence: TGTGCCAGCAGTTTGGACAGGGGGAACACTGAAGCTTTCTTT. Translation gives CASSLDRGNTEAFF. Together with reference TRBV9 and TRBJ1-1, the CDR3 gives the full variable domain: DSGVTQTPKHLITATGQRVTLRCSPRSGDLSVYWYQQSLDQGLQFLIQYYNGEERAKGNILERFSAQQFPDLHSELNLSSLELGDSALYFCASSLDRGNTEAFFGQGTRLTVV.